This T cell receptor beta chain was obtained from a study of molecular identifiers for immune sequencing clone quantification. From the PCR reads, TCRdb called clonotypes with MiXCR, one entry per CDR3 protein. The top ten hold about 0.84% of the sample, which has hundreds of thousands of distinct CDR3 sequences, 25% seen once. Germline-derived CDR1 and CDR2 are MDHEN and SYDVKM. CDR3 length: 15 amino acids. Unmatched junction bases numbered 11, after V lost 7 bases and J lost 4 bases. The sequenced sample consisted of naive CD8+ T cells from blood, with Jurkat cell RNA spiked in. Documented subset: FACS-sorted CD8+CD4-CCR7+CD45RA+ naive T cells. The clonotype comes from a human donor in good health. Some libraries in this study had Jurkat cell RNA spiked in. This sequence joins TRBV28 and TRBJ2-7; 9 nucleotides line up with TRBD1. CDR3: CASTASGTGFYEQYF. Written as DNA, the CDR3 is TGTGCCAGCACCGCATCAGGGACAGGGTTTTACGAGCAGTACTTC.